This TCR beta chain was observed in a study of blood T cell repertoires in COVID-19. Turning to the study itself: From the United States, Italy and Spain came samples of acute and convalescent COVID-19.

Losses at the gene ends were 4 bases for V and 5 bases for J; bases not matched to a gene: 8. The CDR3 covers 15 residues. Generated by immunoSEQ multiplex PCR, the TCRdb table keeps only in-frame clones and is missing some. The sample shows 300,000 to 400,000 clones, around 90% of them seen only once. V gene TRBV23-1 combines with J gene TRBJ1-1; 9 nucleotides line up with TRBD1. TRBV23-1 is filed as an ORF, its function uncertain. This TCR was recovered from a man in his sixties who had recovered from COVID-19. Sequencing was carried out using PBMCs or T cells enriched from blood (not recorded which). The CDR3 DNA reads TGCGCCAGCAGTCGGGACAGGGAGGCCTATACTGAAGCTTTCTTT. It yields the protein CASSRDREAYTEAFF.